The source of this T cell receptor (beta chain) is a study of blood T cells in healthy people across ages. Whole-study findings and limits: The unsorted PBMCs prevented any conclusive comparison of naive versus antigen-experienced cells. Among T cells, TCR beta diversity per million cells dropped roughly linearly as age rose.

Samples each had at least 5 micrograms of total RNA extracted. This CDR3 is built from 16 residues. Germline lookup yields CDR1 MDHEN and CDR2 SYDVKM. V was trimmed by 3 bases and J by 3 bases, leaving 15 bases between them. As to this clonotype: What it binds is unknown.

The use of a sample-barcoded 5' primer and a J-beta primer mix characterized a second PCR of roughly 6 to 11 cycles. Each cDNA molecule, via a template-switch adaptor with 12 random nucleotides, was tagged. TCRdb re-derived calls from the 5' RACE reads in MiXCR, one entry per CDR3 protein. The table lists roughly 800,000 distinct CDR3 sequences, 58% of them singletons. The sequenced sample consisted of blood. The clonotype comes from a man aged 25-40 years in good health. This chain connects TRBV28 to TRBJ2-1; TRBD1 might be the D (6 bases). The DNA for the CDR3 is TGTGCCAGCAGTTTCCTAACTTCGACAGGCTACAATGAGCAGTTCTTC. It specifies CASSFLTSTGYNEQFF.